These T cell receptor beta chains were read from a single sample in a study of patients and donors after allogeneic stem cell transplantation. TCRdb reprocessed the RT-PCR reads via MiXCR and lists one record per CDR3 protein. The sample includes roughly 180,000 distinct CDR3 sequences, 41% of them seen just once. Sequenced input: blood, either unsorted or a sorted T cell fraction (not recorded which). The receptor set was obtained from a human donor who was either an allogeneic HSCT recipient or a stem cell or donor lymphocyte infusion donor (not recorded which). It is not recorded whose cells these are; they may come from a transplant donor. Each CDR3 is given with its conserved first and last residue. A D gene is named only where the DNA matches it firmly. Some rows have no size entry. The others give once, few or many, or a class for an expanded clone.

V,length,J,D,size,DNA,CDR3
TRBV6-5,13,TRBJ1-5,-,few,TGTGCCAGCAGTAGGGCGCGAAATCAGCCCCAGCATTTT,CASSRARNQPQHF
TRBV29-1,14,TRBJ1-1,TRBD1,-,TGCAGCGCCCGGACAGGAGTAATGAACACTGAAGCTTTCTTT,CSARTGVMNTEAFF
TRBV7-9,14,TRBJ2-7,-,few,TGTGCCAGCAGCTCCTCCAGGCGTGTGGACGAGCAGTACTTC,CASSSSRRVDEQYF
TRBV7-2,13,TRBJ2-1,-,-,TGTGCCAGCAGCTTTGAGGGAGTAGGTGAGCAGTTCTTC,CASSFEGVGEQFF
TRBV28,13,TRBJ1-1,-,-,TGTGCCAGCAGGGGGGTCGGGGACACTGAAGCTTTCTTT,CASRGVGDTEAFF
TRBV20-1,16,TRBJ1-5,-,few,TGCAGTGCTAGAAGTAGGGCAGAATCTAGCAATCAGCCCCAGCATTTT,CSARSRAESSNQPQHF
TRBV29-1,14,TRBJ1-2,-,-,TGCAGCGTTGAGCCGGGTTCGACTAACTATGGCTACACCTTC,CSVEPGSTNYGYTF
TRBV30,15,TRBJ2-7,-,few,TGTGCCTGGAGTGACGTAATGAGATCCACGTACGAGCAGTACTTC,CAWSDVMRSTYEQYF
TRBV20-1,12,TRBJ1-1,-,-,TGCAGTGAAGGGCCAGCGAACACTGAAGCTTTCTTT,CSEGPANTEAFF
TRBV6-5,16,TRBJ1-2,TRBD1,few,TGTGCCAGCACCCACACGGGACAGGGCCTTTCCTATGGCTACACCTTC,CASTHTGQGLSYGYTF
TRBV6-5,13,TRBJ1-2,-,-,TGTGCCAGCAGAGCCAGGAGAAGCGGTGGCTACACCTTC,CASRARRSGGYTF
TRBV6-5,15,TRBJ1-1,-,-,TGTGCCAGCAGTTACTCGTTTCGTGACGGCACTGAAGCTTTCTTT,CASSYSFRDGTEAFF
TRBV25-1,12,TRBJ2-2,TRBD1,few,TGTGCCAGCAATACAGGGGGCAGGGAGCTGTTTTTT,CASNTGGRELFF
TRBV20-1,13,TRBJ2-3,-,-,TGCAGTGCCCCGGCTGAGGTACTAGATACGCAGTATTTT,CSAPAEVLDTQYF
TRBV20-1,12,TRBJ2-3,-,-,TGCAGTGCCCCGGCGGGCCGTCGGGGGCAGTATTTT,CSAPAGRRGQYF
TRBV7-2,14,TRBJ2-1,-,few,TGTGCCAGCAGCTTAGCCGTACCCTACAATGAGCAGTTCTTC,CASSLAVPYNEQFF
TRBV4-3,14,TRBJ2-5,-,-,TGCGCCAGCAGCCACGGGACTCCGGGAGAGACCCAGTACTTC,CASSHGTPGETQYF
TRBV7-2,13,TRBJ1-2,-,few,TGTGCCAGCAGCTCGGACCACAACTATGGCTACACCTTC,CASSSDHNYGYTF
TRBV28,13,TRBJ1-2,-,-,TGTGCCAGCGGAACCCACGATCGGTATGGCTACACCTTC,CASGTHDRYGYTF
TRBV15,13,TRBJ1-1,-,-,TGTGCCACGAGACGGCGGGGGCTTACTGAAGCTTTCTTT,CATRRRGLTEAFF
TRBV2,13,TRBJ2-7,TRBD1,-,TGTGCCAGCATCGCACAGGGGGCTGACGAGCAGTACTTC,CASIAQGADEQYF
TRBV7-6,16,TRBJ2-7,-,-,TGTGCCAGCAGCTCCCCATTAGGTGGGAGGAGCTACGAGCAGTACTTC,CASSSPLGGRSYEQYF
TRBV7-3,15,TRBJ1-1,-,-,TGTGCCAGCAGCTTAAAGGGGGGGATGAACACTGAAGCTTTCTTT,CASSLKGGMNTEAFF
TRBV2,13,TRBJ2-7,TRBD2,-,TGTGCCAGCACTAGCGGAGGTACCTACGAGCAGTACTTC,CASTSGGTYEQYF
TRBV6-6,16,TRBJ1-2,-,-,TGTGCCAGCAGTTACAACCGGGACACACCTAACTATGGCTACACCTTC,CASSYNRDTPNYGYTF
TRBV9,15,TRBJ2-3,TRBD2,-,TGTGCCAGCAGCCTAGCGGGGGTTAGCACAGATACGCAGTATTTT,CASSLAGVSTDTQYF
TRBV6-5,13,TRBJ2-1,-,-,TGTGCCAGCAGTTTGGTGCCGAACAATGAGCAGTTCTTC,CASSLVPNNEQFF
TRBV29-1,14,TRBJ2-1,-,-,TGCAGCGTGGACCAGGGGATATGGAGCGGCGAGCAGTTCTTC,CSVDQGIWSGEQFF
TRBV6-2/TRBV6-3,18,TRBJ2-1,TRBD2,-,TGTGCCAGCAGCCTTAGACTAGCGGGCCTGAGCTCCTACAATGAGCAGTTCTTC,CASSLRLAGLSSYNEQFF
TRBV7-8,16,TRBJ2-5,TRBD2,-,TGTGCCAGCAGCTTTTTGGGGCTAGCGGAAGAAGAGACCCAGTACTTC,CASSFLGLAEEETQYF
TRBV5-6,16,TRBJ2-7,-,-,TGTGCCAGCAGCTTCGTAGGTTCTGAAGTTTCCTACGAGCAGTACTTC,CASSFVGSEVSYEQYF
TRBV6-2/TRBV6-3,13,TRBJ1-1,-,few,TGTGCCAGCAGCCCCGCTGAAACAGGGCAAGCTTTCTTT,CASSPAETGQAFF
TRBV28,16,TRBJ2-4,-,few,TGTGCCAGCAGCTCCCTAAATCTCTTGGCCAAAAACATTCAGTACTTC,CASSSLNLLAKNIQYF
TRBV13,17,TRBJ2-5,-,-,TGTGCCAGCAGCTTAGGGCCTAGCGTCAGGGGACGAGAGACCCAGTACTTC,CASSLGPSVRGRETQYF
TRBV29-1,13,TRBJ1-2,-,-,TGCAGCGTTCCCTCAGAGAGTAACTATGGCTACACCTTC,CSVPSESNYGYTF
TRBV28,14,TRBJ2-4,-,-,TGTGCCAGCATCCAAAGCGGAACCAAAAACATTCAGTACTTC,CASIQSGTKNIQYF
TRBV9,14,TRBJ2-2,-,-,TGTGCCAGCAGCGGAACGGAAGACACCGGGGAGCTGTTTTTT,CASSGTEDTGELFF
TRBV28,16,TRBJ1-5,-,few,TGTGCCAGCTCCCAATGGGGGCAGAGAGGCAATCAGCCCCAGCATTTT,CASSQWGQRGNQPQHF
TRBV4-2,15,TRBJ2-7,-,-,TGTGCCAGCAGCCAAGATATATTGGGGGACTACGAGCAGTACTTC,CASSQDILGDYEQYF
TRBV7-9,14,TRBJ2-7,-,-,TGTGCCAGCAGCCTACCCCGGGACGGCTACGAGCAGTACTTC,CASSLPRDGYEQYF
TRBV3-1,14,TRBJ1-5,-,-,TGTGCCAGCAGTTTAGACGGACTAAATCAGCCCCAGCATTTT,CASSLDGLNQPQHF